The 25 T cell receptor beta chains reported below all come from one sample, sequenced in a study of blood T cell repertoires in COVID-19. Sequencing used immunoSEQ multiplex PCR; TCRdb keeps in-frame clones, though not all of them. This sample has about 410,000 clones, with 80% to 90% found just once. The sequencing sample was made of peripheral blood. The origin of the receptors is a woman under 40 with active or convalescent COVID-19.

In nucleotides, the CDR3 is TGTGCCAGCAGCGTAGGTACCGCTGCCGGGGACGAGCAGTACTTC. Amino acid sequence: CASSVGTAAGDEQYF. The chain is built from TRBV9 and TRBJ2-7, with D tentatively TRBD2 (5 bases). The CDR3 spans 15 residues. Per germline, CDR1 SGDLS and CDR2 YYNGEE. V was clipped by 0 bases and J by 5 bases, with 15 bases between them.

The chain links TRBV3-1 (or the pseudogene TRBV3-2) to TRBJ1-2; 7 nucleotides match TRBD1. With V trimmed by 4 bases and J by 6 bases, 5 bases remained unmatched. The germline V gene encodes CDR1 LGHDT and CDR2 YNNKEL (reference sequence). The CDR3 length is 13 residues. The CDR3 coding sequence is TGTGCCAGCAGCCGTGGGACAGTCGATGGCTACACCTTC. This encodes CASSRGTVDGYTF.

This rearrangement joins TRBV3-1 (or the pseudogene TRBV3-2) to TRBJ2-1; D might be TRBD2 (5 bases). Per the germline V gene, CDR1 is LGHDT and CDR2 is YNNKEL (reference sequence). Trimming shortened V by 4 bases and J by 10 bases, and 14 bases separated the two germline ends. CDR3 size: 13 residues. The CDR3 sequence: CASSPDWAEEQFF. CDR3 coding DNA: TGTGCCAGCAGCCCGGACTGGGCGGAGGAGCAGTTCTTC.

The chain joins TRBV7-9 to TRBJ1-2; no definite D call. The CDR3 has 12 residues. CDR1 is SEHNR and CDR2 is FQNEAQ in the germline V gene (reference sequence). V shed 0 bases and J shed 8 bases, with 7 bases lying between them. The CDR3 region is CASSLAVRGYTF. CDR3 coding DNA: TGTGCCAGCAGCTTAGCGGTTCGGGGCTACACCTTC.

This chain joins TRBV19 and TRBJ1-5; 8 bases are shared with TRBD1. This CDR3 is 17 amino acids long. Losses at the gene ends were 4 bases for V and 1 base for J; bases not matched to a gene: 9. Germline CDR1 reads LNHDA; CDR2 reads SQIVND (reference sequence). The CDR3 loop is CASSTETGVESNQPQHF. The CDR3 DNA is TGTGCCAGTAGTACCGAGACAGGGGTTGAGAGCAATCAGCCCCAGCATTTT.

This clone was observed once. The chain carries TRBV3-1 (or the pseudogene TRBV3-2) and TRBJ2-3; TRBD2 aligns across 9 bases. V dropped 2 bases and J dropped 7; count of bases not matched to a gene: 13. Looked up from germline, CDR1 is LGHDT and CDR2 is YNNKEL (reference sequence). The CDR3 loop spans 17 amino acids. CDR3 region: CASSQPEGGLAPNTQYF. CDR3 coding DNA: TGTGCCAGCAGCCAACCGGAGGGTGGACTAGCGCCAAATACGCAGTATTTT.

The chain couples TRBV5-1 to TRBJ1-4; D possibly corresponds to TRBD1 (6 bases). The germline V gene encodes CDR1 SGHRS and CDR2 YFSETQ. Trimming pared 0 bases from V and 10 bases from J, leaving 10 bases between. The CDR3 runs 13 residues. The CDR3 loop reads CASSLDREGKLFF. As DNA, the CDR3 is TGCGCCAGCAGCTTGGACAGGGAGGGAAAACTGTTTTTT. The full variable domain, completed using reference TRBV5-1 and TRBJ1-4, is KAGVTQTPRYLIKTRGQQVTLSCSPISGHRSVSWYQQTPGQGLQFLFEYFSETQRNKGNFPGRFSGRQFSNSRSEMNVSTLELGDSALYLCASSLDREGKLFFGSGTQLSVL.

V is TRBV2 and J is TRBJ2-5; 10 positions match TRBD2. Germline V gene sequence: CDR1 SNHLY, CDR2 FYNNEI. V gave up 3 bases and J gave up 4 bases; unmatched junction bases: 8. The CDR3 sequence is 16 residues long. The CDR3 loop is CASSDPSLAGRETQYF. The CDR3 DNA reads as TGTGCCAGCAGTGACCCCTCACTAGCGGGGCGAGAGACCCAGTACTTC. Full variable domain (rest looked up from reference TRBV2 and TRBJ2-5): EPEVTQTPSHQVTQMGQEVILRCVPISNHLYFYWYRQILGQKVEFLVSFYNNEISEKSEIFDDQFSVERPDGSNFTLKIRSTKLEDSAMYFCASSDPSLAGRETQYFGPGTRLLVL.

The rearrangement uses TRBV10-3 and TRBJ2-1, with 9 bases matching TRBD2. The CDR3 is 16 amino acids. The germline gives CDR1 ENHRY, CDR2 SYGVKD. V lost 2 bases and J lost 7; bases outside the gene matches: 9. This CDR3 reads CAISELESSGSNEQFF. The CDR3 DNA reads TGTGCCATCAGTGAGCTGGAGAGTAGCGGGAGTAATGAGCAGTTCTTC.

This clone was picked up one time. The chain recombines TRBV7-6 with TRBJ1-1; the D gene is possibly TRBD1 (5 bases). The CDR3 extends over 15 amino acids. Trimming took off 4 bases at V and 7 bases at J, with 19 bases between the two ends. Per germline, CDR1 SGHVS and CDR2 FNYEAQ. CDR3 in amino acids: CASSSLTDGYDEAFF. The DNA for the CDR3 is TGTGCCAGCAGCTCCTTGACAGACGGTTACGATGAAGCTTTCTTT. Supplemented by reference TRBV7-6 and TRBJ1-1, the full variable domain reads GAGVSQSPRYKVTKRGQDVALRCDPISGHVSLYWYRQALGQGPEFLTYFNYEAQQDKSGLPNDRFSAERPEGSISTLTIQRTEQRDSAMYRCASSSLTDGYDEAFFGQGTRLTVV.

The chain recombines TRBV5-1 with TRBJ1-2; 8 bases align to TRBD1. This CDR3 region has 15 residues. Germline assignment: CDR1 SGHRS and CDR2 YFSETQ. After removal of 2 bases from V and 4 bases from J, the junction contained 7 bases not matched to a gene. CDR3 in DNA: TGCGCCAGCAGCTTATCAACAGGGGGACTCTATGGCTACACCTTC. Residues: CASSLSTGGLYGYTF. Complete variable domain (other parts from reference TRBV5-1 and TRBJ1-2): KAGVTQTPRYLIKTRGQQVTLSCSPISGHRSVSWYQQTPGQGLQFLFEYFSETQRNKGNFPGRFSGRQFSNSRSEMNVSTLELGDSALYLCASSLSTGGLYGYTFGSGTRLTVV.

In this sample, this clone turned up once. The V call is TRBV5-5, the J call TRBJ1-1, with 7 bases that match TRBD1. In germline, CDR1 is SGHKS, CDR2 YYEKEE (reference sequence). The CDR3 has 15 amino acids. The V segment lost 0 bases and the J segment 4 bases; nucleotides outside the gene matches: 6. CDR3 protein: CASSLEGQRTTEAFF. The CDR3 DNA follows: TGTGCCAGCAGCTTGGAGGGACAGCGAACCACTGAAGCTTTCTTT.

The J gene is TRBJ2-2, the V gene TRBV14; 7 bases agree with TRBD2. V lost 4 bases and J lost 0; bases outside the gene matches: 14. CDR1 and CDR2 (germline): SGHDN, FVKESK. The CDR3 is made up of 19 amino acids. CDR3 bases: TGTGCCAGCAGCCTATATAGCGGGTATGCCTTAACGAACACCGGGGAGCTGTTTTTT. Amino acids: CASSLYSGYALTNTGELFF.

The chain links TRBV7-7 to TRBJ2-3, with 8 nucleotides matching TRBD1. J lost 5 bases, V lost 5 bases, and 9 bases had no gene match. The CDR3 has 15 residues. Germline CDR1 is SSHAT and CDR2 is FNYEAQ (reference sequence). DNA for the CDR3: TGTGCCAGCAGCCCCACGGGACAGGTGGGAGATACGCAGTATTTT. Its translation is CASSPTGQVGDTQYF.

J is TRBJ2-1 and V is TRBV5-5, with 10 nucleotides matching TRBD2. The CDR3 consists of 16 residues. J lost 10 bases, V lost 0 bases, and 10 bases had no gene match. Germline V gives CDR1 SGHKS, CDR2 YYEKEE (reference sequence). The CDR3 loop is CASSLVGLAALGEQFF. The CDR3 DNA reads as TGTGCCAGCAGCTTGGTTGGACTAGCGGCCTTGGGGGAGCAGTTCTTC.

In this sample, this clone turned up a few times. The chain uses TRBV9 and TRBJ1-1; unclear D gene. The CDR3 covers 15 residues. Per the germline V gene, CDR1 is SGDLS and CDR2 is YYNGEE. Deletions cut 2 bases from V and 2 bases from J, with 13 bases between. The CDR3: CASSVTRGGNTEAFF. The CDR3 DNA sequence: TGTGCCAGCAGCGTTACCCGGGGTGGAAACACTGAAGCTTTCTTT.

This rearrangement joins TRBV5-1 to TRBJ2-1; 14 bases agree with TRBD2. Losses at the gene ends were 4 bases for V and 7 bases for J; bases not matched to a gene: 7. This CDR3 has 16 residues. Germline CDR1 reads SGHRS; CDR2 reads YFSETQ. The CDR3 coding sequence is TGCGCCAGCAGCACGACAGGGACTAGCGGGAGTAATGAGCAGTTCTTC. Residues: CASSTTGTSGSNEQFF.

This clone has more than one count but fewer than ten. The chain combines TRBV12-3 or TRBV12-4 with TRBJ2-7; maybe TRBD1 (6 bases). The CDR3 has 12 residues. V was trimmed by 6 bases and J by 5 bases, leaving 11 bases between them. CDR3 in DNA: TGTGCCAGCAGCTGGACAGCAAACGAGCAGTACTTC. Amino acid sequence: CASSWTANEQYF.

The CDR3 protein is CASSEIGGHRRVTQYF. The CDR3 DNA is TGTGCCAGCAGTGAAATAGGGGGACATCGTAGGGTGACCCAGTACTTC. The rearrangement joins TRBV2 to TRBJ2-5, with TRBD1 as a possible D gene (6 bases). The CDR3 has 16 residues. Trimming removed 2 bases at V and 7 bases at J, with 20 bases between. The germline gives CDR1 SNHLY, CDR2 FYNNEI.

This clone showed up many times. The J gene is TRBJ2-7, the V gene TRBV9, with D tentatively TRBD1 (6 bases). The V gene's germline CDR1 is SGDLS and CDR2 YYNGEE. The CDR3 has 14 residues. The V gene lost 0 bases and the J gene lost 5 bases, with 12 bases spanning the gap. CDR3 nucleotides: TGTGCCAGCAGCGTAGAACCACAGGGTCACGAGCAGTACTTC. The encoded protein is CASSVEPQGHEQYF.

V usage is TRBV5-1 and J usage is TRBJ1-4; weak D call: TRBD1 (6 bases). Germline CDR1 is SGHRS and CDR2 is YFSETQ. This CDR3 comprises 15 residues. Trimming stripped 2 bases from V and 5 bases from J, with 13 bases between. DNA for the CDR3: TGCGCCAGCAGCTTTACAGGGTTCTTCAATGAAAAACTGTTTTTT. Protein sequence: CASSFTGFFNEKLFF.

Only a few counts were recorded for this clone. The same CDR3 arises from other DNA sequences in this sample as well. The chain recombines TRBV12-3 or TRBV12-4 with TRBJ2-3, with D unclear. This CDR3 contains 11 residues. V gave up 6 bases and J gave up 3 bases, with 4 bases separating them. The DNA for the CDR3 is TGTGCCAGCAGCCTGACAGATACGCAGTATTTT. It encodes CASSLTDTQYF.

V usage is TRBV6-5 and J usage is TRBJ2-4, with TRBD2 as a possible D gene (6 bases). The V and J ends lost 7 bases and 1 base respectively, with 11 bases between them. The germline gives CDR1 MNHEY, CDR2 SVGAGI. This CDR3 region has 14 residues. DNA for the CDR3: TGTGCCAGCACCCCAGGGACTGCCAAAAACATTCAGTACTTC. Amino acid sequence: CASTPGTAKNIQYF.

CDR3 in DNA: TGTGCCAGCAGCCAAACCGGGACAGGGCTCCTAGCCCTCCACTTT. This encodes CASSQTGTGLLALHF. V is TRBV14 and J is TRBJ1-6; TRBD1 aligns across 9 bases. The CDR3 consists of 15 residues. Germline V gives CDR1 SGHDN, CDR2 FVKESK. The V segment lost 2 bases and the J segment 14 bases; nucleotides outside the gene matches: 10.

The chain has TRBV2 and TRBJ2-3, with 11 bases fitting TRBD1. Germline CDR1 and CDR2: SNHLY and FYNNEI. Trimming at V came to 8 bases and at J to 3 bases, leaving 7 bases not matched to a gene. The CDR3 totals 15 residues. This CDR3 is CASGGQGAPTDTQYF. The CDR3 bases are TGTGCCAGCGGTGGACAGGGGGCGCCTACAGATACGCAGTATTTT.